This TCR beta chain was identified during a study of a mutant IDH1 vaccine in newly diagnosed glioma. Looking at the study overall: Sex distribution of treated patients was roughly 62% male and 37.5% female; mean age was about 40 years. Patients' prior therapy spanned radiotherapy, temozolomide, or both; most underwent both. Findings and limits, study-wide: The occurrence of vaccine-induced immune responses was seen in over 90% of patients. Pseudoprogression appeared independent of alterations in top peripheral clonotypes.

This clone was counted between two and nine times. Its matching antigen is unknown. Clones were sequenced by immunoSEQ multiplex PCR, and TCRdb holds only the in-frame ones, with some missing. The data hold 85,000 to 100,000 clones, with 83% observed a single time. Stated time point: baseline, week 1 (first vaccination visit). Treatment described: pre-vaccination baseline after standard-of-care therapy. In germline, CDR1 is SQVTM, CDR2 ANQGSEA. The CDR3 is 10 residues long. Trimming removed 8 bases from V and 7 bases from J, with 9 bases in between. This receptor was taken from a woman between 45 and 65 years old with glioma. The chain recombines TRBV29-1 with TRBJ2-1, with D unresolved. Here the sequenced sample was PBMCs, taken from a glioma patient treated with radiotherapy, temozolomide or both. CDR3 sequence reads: CSLGLNEQFF. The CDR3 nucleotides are TGCAGCCTTGGGCTTAATGAGCAGTTCTTC.